This T cell receptor (beta chain) was recovered during a study of OX40 agonist ivuxolimab in advanced cancers. Libraries were prepared by immunoSEQ multiplex PCR; TCRdb keeps only in-frame clonotypes and omits some of them. The sample carries about 130,000 clones, approximately 90% recorded once. V was shortened by 0 bases and J by 3 bases, with 14 bases between the two germline ends. The CDR3 has 16 residues. Germline V gene lookup returns CDR1 MNHEY and CDR2 SVGAGI. The clonotype comes from an adult with an advanced solid tumor such as melanoma, head and neck, liver or kidney cancer. Source: CD4+ or CD8+ T cells sorted from blood, taken in a trial of the OX40 agonist ivuxolimab. The chain combines TRBV6-5 with TRBJ1-1, with unresolved D. CDR3 residues: CASSYSYDLGDTEAFF. CDR3 sequence (DNA): TGTGCCAGCAGTTACTCGTACGACCTCGGGGACACTGAAGCTTTCTTT.